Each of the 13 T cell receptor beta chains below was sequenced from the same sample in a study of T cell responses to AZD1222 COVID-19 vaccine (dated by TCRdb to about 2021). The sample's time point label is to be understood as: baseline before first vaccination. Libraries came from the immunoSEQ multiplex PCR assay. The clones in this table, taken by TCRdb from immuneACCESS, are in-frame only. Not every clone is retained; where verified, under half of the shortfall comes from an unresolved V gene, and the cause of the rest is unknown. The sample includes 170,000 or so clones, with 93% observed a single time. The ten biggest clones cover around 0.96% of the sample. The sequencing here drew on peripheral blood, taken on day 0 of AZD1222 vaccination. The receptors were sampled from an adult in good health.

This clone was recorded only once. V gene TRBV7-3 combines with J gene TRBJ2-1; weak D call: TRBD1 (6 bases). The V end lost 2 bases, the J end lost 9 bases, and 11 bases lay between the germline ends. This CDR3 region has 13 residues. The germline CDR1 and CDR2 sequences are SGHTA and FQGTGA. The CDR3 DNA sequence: TGTGCCAGCAGCTTACAACCCAGGGGTGAGCAGTTCTTC. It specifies CASSLQPRGEQFF.

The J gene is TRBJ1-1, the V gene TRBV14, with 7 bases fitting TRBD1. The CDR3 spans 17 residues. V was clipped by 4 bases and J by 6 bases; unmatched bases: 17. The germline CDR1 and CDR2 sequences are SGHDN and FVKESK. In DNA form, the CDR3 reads TGTGCCAGCAGCCGGAGACTCGGGACAGTCGGGGTGCCTGAAGCTTTCTTT. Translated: CASSRRLGTVGVPEAFF.

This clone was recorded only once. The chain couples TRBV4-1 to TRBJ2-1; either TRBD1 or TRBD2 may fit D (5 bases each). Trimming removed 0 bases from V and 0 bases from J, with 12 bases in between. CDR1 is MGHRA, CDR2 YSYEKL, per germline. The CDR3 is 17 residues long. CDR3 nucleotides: TGCGCCAGCAGCCAAGAAATAGGGGCGGGCTCCTACAATGAGCAGTTCTTC. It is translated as CASSQEIGAGSYNEQFF.

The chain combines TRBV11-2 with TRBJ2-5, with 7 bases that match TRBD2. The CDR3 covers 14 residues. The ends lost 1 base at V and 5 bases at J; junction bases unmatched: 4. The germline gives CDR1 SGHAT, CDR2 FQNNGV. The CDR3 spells CASSLGTSRETQYF. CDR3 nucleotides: TGTGCCAGCAGCTTAGGGACTAGTCGGGAGACCCAGTACTTC.

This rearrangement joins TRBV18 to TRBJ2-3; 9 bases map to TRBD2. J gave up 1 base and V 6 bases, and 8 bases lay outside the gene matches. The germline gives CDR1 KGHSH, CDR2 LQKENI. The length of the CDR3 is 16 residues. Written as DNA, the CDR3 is TGTGCCAGCTCTCGACGGGCTAGCGGGGGCACAGATACGCAGTATTTT. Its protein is CASSRRASGGTDTQYF. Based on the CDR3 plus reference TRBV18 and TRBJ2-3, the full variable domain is NAGVMQNPRHLVRRRGQEARLRCSPMKGHSHVYWYRQLPEEGLKFMVYLQKENIIDESGMPKERFSAEFPKEGPSILRIQQVVRGDSAAYFCASSRRASGGTDTQYFGPGTRLTVL.

For the CDR3, the DNA is TGTGCCAGCTCACCAGGGGAGGCCACTGAAGCTTTCTTT. Translated, it gives CASSPGEATEAFF. The chain couples TRBV18 to TRBJ1-1; D unresolved. Trimming shortened V by 2 bases and J by 4 bases, and 8 bases separated the two germline ends. This CDR3 spans 13 amino acids. Germline-derived CDR1 and CDR2 are KGHSH and LQKENI.

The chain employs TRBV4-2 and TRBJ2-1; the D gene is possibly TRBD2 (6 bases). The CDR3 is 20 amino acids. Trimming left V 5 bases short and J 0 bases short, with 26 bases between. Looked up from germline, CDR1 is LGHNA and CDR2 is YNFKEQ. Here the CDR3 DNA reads TGTGCCAGCAGCGCCCACCCGCGGGGTTCGTCTTTGAGCTCCTACAATGAGCAGTTCTTC. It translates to CASSAHPRGSSLSSYNEQFF.

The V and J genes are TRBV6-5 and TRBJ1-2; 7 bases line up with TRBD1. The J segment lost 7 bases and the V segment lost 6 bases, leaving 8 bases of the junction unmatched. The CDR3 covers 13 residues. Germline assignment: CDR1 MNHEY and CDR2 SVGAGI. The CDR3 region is CASRPSTGAGYTF. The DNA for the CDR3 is TGTGCCAGCAGACCGAGTACAGGGGCTGGCTACACCTTC.

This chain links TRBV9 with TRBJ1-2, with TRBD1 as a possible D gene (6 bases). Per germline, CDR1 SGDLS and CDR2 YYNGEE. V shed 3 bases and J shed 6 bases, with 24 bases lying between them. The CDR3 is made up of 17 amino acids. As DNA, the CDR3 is TGTGCCAGCAGCGGCGGAGGATCAACTATGGGGGCACATGGCTACACCTTC. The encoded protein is CASSGGGSTMGAHGYTF.

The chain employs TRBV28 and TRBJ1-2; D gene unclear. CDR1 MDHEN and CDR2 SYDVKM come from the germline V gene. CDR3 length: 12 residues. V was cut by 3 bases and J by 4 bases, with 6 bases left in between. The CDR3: CASSFPAYGYTF. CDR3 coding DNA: TGTGCCAGCAGTTTCCCTGCCTATGGCTACACCTTC.

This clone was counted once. DNA for the CDR3: TGTGCCAGCATAGCAGCGGGGGGGCTTAATGAGCAGTTCTTC. Protein: CASIAAGGLNEQFF. The rearrangement links TRBV13 to TRBJ2-1; 10 positions match TRBD2. Germline CDR1 PRHDT, CDR2 FYEKMQ (reference sequence). The J segment lost 7 bases and the V segment lost 7 bases, leaving 7 bases of the junction unmatched. The CDR3 loop spans 14 amino acids.

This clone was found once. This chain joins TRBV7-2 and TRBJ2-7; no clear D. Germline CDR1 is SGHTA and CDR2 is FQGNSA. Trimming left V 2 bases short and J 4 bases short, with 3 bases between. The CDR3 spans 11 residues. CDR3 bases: TGTGCCAGCAGCTTAACATACGAGCAGTACTTC. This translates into CASSLTYEQYF.

Here the CDR3 reads CASSYLEGASPLHF. The CDR3 DNA sequence: TGTGCCAGCAGTTACCTGGAGGGTGCTTCACCCCTCCACTTT. V usage is TRBV6-5 and J usage is TRBJ1-6; D is uncertain. This CDR3 contains 14 residues. V gave up 2 bases and J gave up 9 bases, with 11 bases separating them. CDR1 is MNHEY, CDR2 SVGAGI, per germline.